These T cell receptor beta chains were read from a single sample in a study of blood T cell repertoires in COVID-19. TCRdb's table, derived via immunoSEQ multiplex PCR, lists solely in-frame clones and lacks some. The data contain about 120,000 clones, about 86% of them seen just once; the ten biggest clones take up around 4%. Sequenced material: peripheral blood. These receptors came from a woman aged 45-59 years with acute or convalescent COVID-19. Both conserved end residues are part of each CDR3. The D gene is left open where the match is weak. The size field is filled for only some rows; it gives once, few, many or a size class.

size: -
D: -
V: TRBV12-5
J: TRBJ1-1
length: 15
CDR3: CASGPGGGRGVGAFF
DNA: TGTGCTAGTGGTCCCGGCGGAGGGCGGGGGGTCGGAGCTTTCTTT

size: -
D: -
V: TRBV9
J: TRBJ1-1
length: 16
CDR3: CASSTRRRHWNTEAFF
DNA: TGTGCCAGCAGCACCCGTAGGCGACACTGGAACACTGAAGCTTTCTTT

size: -
D: -
V: TRBV3-1/TRBV3-2
J: TRBJ2-7
length: 13
CDR3: CASSLSQGYEQYF
DNA: TGTGCCAGCAGCCTCTCACAGGGCTACGAGCAGTACTTC

size: -
D: -
V: TRBV4-1
J: TRBJ1-5
length: 17
CDR3: CASSQGGGRRTNQPQHF
DNA: TGCGCCAGCAGCCAAGGCGGGGGGAGGAGAACCAATCAGCCCCAGCATTTT

size: -
D: TRBD1
V: TRBV5-4
J: TRBJ1-2
length: 15
CDR3: CASSPGDSLTGGYTF
DNA: TGTGCCAGCAGCCCGGGGGACAGTCTAACCGGGGGCTACACCTTC

size: -
D: -
V: TRBV2
J: TRBJ2-7
length: 15
CDR3: CASSDRFSSSYEQYF
DNA: TGTGCCAGCAGTGATAGGTTTAGCTCTTCCTACGAGCAGTACTTC

size: -
D: -
V: TRBV2
J: TRBJ1-4
length: 13
CDR3: CASNQDSNEKLFF
DNA: TGTGCCAGCAATCAGGACAGTAATGAAAAACTGTTTTTT

size: -
D: -
V: TRBV27
J: TRBJ2-2
length: 14
CDR3: CASSYRRSTGELFF
DNA: TGTGCCAGCAGTTACCGGAGGAGCACCGGGGAGCTGTTTTTT

size: -
D: -
V: TRBV5-1
J: TRBJ2-7
length: 15
CDR3: CASSLEQGGGAHQYF
DNA: TGCGCCAGCAGCTTGGAACAAGGAGGGGGGGCCCATCAGTACTTC

size: -
D: TRBD1
V: TRBV5-5
J: TRBJ1-1
length: 16
CDR3: CASSRLGQGLNTEAFF
DNA: TGTGCCAGCAGCCGCTTGGGACAGGGATTGAACACTGAAGCTTTCTTT

size: -
D: -
V: TRBV9
J: TRBJ2-7
length: 16
CDR3: CASSVEIGGGVYEQYF
DNA: TGTGCCAGCAGCGTAGAGATTGGAGGGGGGGTCTACGAGCAGTACTTC

size: once
D: TRBD2
V: TRBV6-5
J: TRBJ2-1
length: 14
CDR3: CASGREPWVNEQFF
DNA: TGTGCCAGCGGGCGGGAGCCATGGGTTAATGAGCAGTTCTTC

size: -
D: TRBD2
V: TRBV29-1
J: TRBJ2-7
length: 13
CDR3: CSVWEGPTYEQYF
DNA: TGCAGCGTTTGGGAGGGGCCAACCTACGAGCAGTACTTC

size: -
D: TRBD2
V: TRBV4-1
J: TRBJ2-5
length: 17
CDR3: CASSQEVLAFGEETQYF
DNA: TGCGCCAGCAGCCAAGAGGTACTAGCGTTTGGTGAAGAGACCCAGTACTTC

size: -
D: TRBD2
V: TRBV7-3
J: TRBJ2-3
length: 17
CDR3: CASSLGSSGTFTDTQYF
DNA: TGTGCCAGCAGCTTAGGGTCTAGCGGGACCTTCACAGATACGCAGTATTTT

size: -
D: TRBD2
V: TRBV7-3
J: TRBJ2-1
length: 15
CDR3: CASSVTSGGDNEQFF
DNA: TGTGCCAGCAGCGTAACTAGCGGGGGGGACAATGAGCAGTTCTTC

size: -
D: -
V: TRBV6-2/TRBV6-3
J: TRBJ1-2
length: 15
CDR3: CASSYYSDSAYGYTF
DNA: TGTGCCAGCAGTTACTATTCGGACAGCGCCTATGGCTACACCTTC

size: -
D: TRBD2
V: TRBV7-6
J: TRBJ2-2
length: 16
CDR3: CASSLASGGFAGELFF
DNA: TGTGCCAGCAGCTTAGCTAGCGGGGGGTTCGCCGGGGAGCTGTTTTTT

size: -
D: -
V: TRBV6-5
J: TRBJ2-1
length: 13
CDR3: CASTLSRSSEQFF
DNA: TGTGCCAGCACTCTAAGTCGGAGCAGTGAGCAGTTCTTC

size: few
D: -
V: TRBV5-5
J: TRBJ1-1
length: 12
CDR3: CASSFVNTEAFF
DNA: TGTGCCAGCAGCTTCGTGAACACTGAAGCTTTCTTT

size: few
D: TRBD1
V: TRBV5-6
J: TRBJ2-5
length: 16
CDR3: CASSTDRGLRDVPQYF
DNA: TGTGCCAGCAGCACGGACAGGGGGCTTCGGGATGTGCCCCAGTACTTC

size: -
D: -
V: TRBV18
J: TRBJ1-2
length: 14
CDR3: CASSRMTNGDGYTF
DNA: TGTGCCAGCTCACGGATGACGAACGGGGATGGCTACACCTTC

size: -
D: -
V: TRBV7-9
J: TRBJ1-2
length: 13
CDR3: CASSAQGTYGYTF
DNA: TGTGCCAGCAGCGCTCAGGGGACCTATGGCTACACCTTC

size: -
D: -
V: TRBV18
J: TRBJ2-7
length: 13
CDR3: CASSPSSAYEQYF
DNA: TGTGCCAGCTCACCATCTTCCGCCTACGAGCAGTACTTC

size: -
D: -
V: TRBV6-4
J: TRBJ1-2
length: 15
CDR3: CASTADGGASYGYTF
DNA: TGTGCCAGCACAGCCGACGGGGGTGCGTCCTATGGCTACACCTTC

size: -
D: TRBD1
V: TRBV6-6
J: TRBJ1-1
length: 15
CDR3: CASSDPGTGGTEAFF
DNA: TGTGCCAGCTCAGACCCCGGGACAGGAGGCACTGAAGCTTTCTTT

size: -
D: -
V: TRBV6-6
J: TRBJ1-2
length: 15
CDR3: CASKRGQDANYGYTF
DNA: TGTGCCAGCAAAAGGGGCCAGGATGCGAACTATGGCTACACCTTC

size: -
D: -
V: TRBV19
J: TRBJ2-7
length: 14
CDR3: CATRDSRSSYEQYF
DNA: TGTGCCACCCGGGACTCCCGGAGCTCCTACGAGCAGTACTTC

size: -
D: TRBD1
V: TRBV6-5
J: TRBJ1-5
length: 15
CDR3: CASSSVPGQNQPQHF
DNA: TGTGCCAGCAGTTCCGTCCCGGGACAGAATCAGCCCCAGCATTTT

size: -
D: -
V: TRBV28
J: TRBJ2-1
length: 15
CDR3: CASSRLGGNANEQFF
DNA: TGTGCCAGCAGCCGACTAGGCGGGAACGCCAATGAGCAGTTCTTC

size: -
D: TRBD1
V: TRBV2
J: TRBJ1-4
length: 14
CDR3: CASKSDRTNEKLFF
DNA: TGTGCCAGCAAGTCGGACAGGACTAATGAAAAACTGTTTTTT

size: -
D: TRBD1
V: TRBV7-3
J: TRBJ2-1
length: 16
CDR3: CASSLIQGALYNEQFF
DNA: TGTGCCAGCAGCTTGATACAGGGGGCCCTCTACAATGAGCAGTTCTTC

size: -
D: -
V: TRBV18
J: TRBJ1-1
length: 11
CDR3: CATSGGTEAFF
DNA: TGTGCCACCTCGGGGGGCACTGAAGCTTTCTTT

size: -
D: -
V: TRBV7-9
J: TRBJ1-4
length: 16
CDR3: CASSALGEGTNEKLFF
DNA: TGTGCCAGCTCCGCCTTGGGGGAGGGAACTAATGAAAAACTGTTTTTT

size: -
D: TRBD2
V: TRBV27
J: TRBJ2-1
length: 17
CDR3: CASRPKPTAGGRNEQFF
DNA: TGTGCCAGCAGGCCGAAACCCACAGCGGGAGGGAGGAATGAGCAGTTCTTC

size: -
D: TRBD2
V: TRBV6-5
J: TRBJ2-1
length: 15
CDR3: CASSYLTSGRHEQFF
DNA: TGTGCCAGCAGTTACTTGACTAGCGGGAGGCATGAGCAGTTCTTC

size: once
D: TRBD1
V: TRBV2
J: TRBJ2-1
length: 12
CDR3: CASRNTGGEQFF
DNA: TGTGCCAGCAGAAACACAGGGGGTGAGCAGTTCTTC

size: -
D: -
V: TRBV5-1
J: TRBJ2-3
length: 14
CDR3: CASSLDMATDTQYF
DNA: TGCGCCAGCAGCTTGGATATGGCCACAGATACGCAGTATTTT

size: -
D: -
V: TRBV7-9
J: TRBJ1-1
length: 15
CDR3: CASSIIQTDRPEAFF
DNA: TGTGCCAGCAGCATCATTCAAACAGACAGGCCTGAAGCTTTCTTT

size: -
D: -
V: TRBV19
J: TRBJ2-3
length: 15
CDR3: CASSMRWGGTDTQYF
DNA: TGTGCCAGTAGTATGAGGTGGGGGGGCACAGATACGCAGTATTTT

size: -
D: -
V: TRBV19
J: TRBJ1-5
length: 15
CDR3: CASSIGGGINQPQHF
DNA: TGTGCCAGTAGTATAGGGGGGGGAATCAATCAGCCCCAGCATTTT

size: -
D: -
V: TRBV29-1
J: TRBJ1-4
length: 13
CDR3: CSVASDQGEKLFF
DNA: TGCAGCGTTGCGTCGGATCAGGGTGAAAAACTGTTTTTT

size: -
D: -
V: TRBV27
J: TRBJ2-7
length: 14
CDR3: CASSLGAGAVEQYF
DNA: TGTGCCAGCAGTCTAGGGGCGGGGGCTGTCGAGCAGTACTTC

size: -
D: TRBD2
V: TRBV7-8
J: TRBJ2-3
length: 12
CDR3: CASSPSGSTQYF
DNA: TGTGCCAGCAGCCCTAGCGGTAGTACGCAGTATTTT

size: -
D: TRBD2
V: TRBV30
J: TRBJ2-7
length: 16
CDR3: CAWSVRGVPSSYEQYF
DNA: TGTGCCTGGAGTGTACGGGGGGTCCCGAGCTCCTACGAGCAGTACTTC

size: -
D: -
V: TRBV18
J: TRBJ1-3
length: 13
CDR3: CASSTGSQNTIYF
DNA: TGTGCCAGCTCAACAGGGTCCCAAAACACCATATATTTT

size: -
D: -
V: TRBV3-1/TRBV3-2
J: TRBJ1-5
length: 12
CDR3: CASSQGLQPQHF
DNA: TGTGCCAGCAGCCAGGGACTTCAGCCCCAGCATTTT

size: -
D: -
V: TRBV12-5
J: TRBJ2-7
length: 15
CDR3: CASGSGDSVRYEQYF
DNA: TGTGCTAGTGGTTCCGGGGACTCAGTCAGGTACGAGCAGTACTTC

size: -
D: -
V: TRBV11-3
J: TRBJ2-3
length: 15
CDR3: CASSAPGTNTDTQYF
DNA: TGTGCCAGCAGCGCCCCTGGGACAAACACAGATACGCAGTATTTT

size: -
D: TRBD1
V: TRBV6-5
J: TRBJ1-1
length: 13
CDR3: CASSDRGHTEAFF
DNA: TGTGCCAGCAGCGACAGGGGGCACACTGAAGCTTTCTTT

size: -
D: -
V: TRBV24-1
J: TRBJ2-2
length: 14
CDR3: CATSDGQSFGELFF
DNA: TGTGCCACCAGTGATGGTCAAAGCTTCGGGGAGCTGTTTTTT

size: -
D: TRBD2
V: TRBV20-1
J: TRBJ2-5
length: 15
CDR3: CSASALAGERETQYF
DNA: TGCAGTGCTAGTGCCCTAGCGGGAGAACGAGAGACCCAGTACTTC

size: -
D: -
V: TRBV9
J: TRBJ2-5
length: 13
CDR3: CASSVEMFRTQYF
DNA: TGTGCCAGCAGCGTAGAGATGTTTAGGACCCAGTACTTC

size: -
D: TRBD1
V: TRBV6-4
J: TRBJ1-1
length: 14
CDR3: CASKEDRVGTEAFF
DNA: TGTGCCAGCAAAGAGGACAGGGTGGGCACTGAAGCTTTCTTT

size: once
D: TRBD1
V: TRBV9
J: TRBJ2-3
length: 14
CDR3: CASSIADRVDTQYF
DNA: TGTGCCAGCAGCATCGCCGACAGGGTAGATACGCAGTATTTT